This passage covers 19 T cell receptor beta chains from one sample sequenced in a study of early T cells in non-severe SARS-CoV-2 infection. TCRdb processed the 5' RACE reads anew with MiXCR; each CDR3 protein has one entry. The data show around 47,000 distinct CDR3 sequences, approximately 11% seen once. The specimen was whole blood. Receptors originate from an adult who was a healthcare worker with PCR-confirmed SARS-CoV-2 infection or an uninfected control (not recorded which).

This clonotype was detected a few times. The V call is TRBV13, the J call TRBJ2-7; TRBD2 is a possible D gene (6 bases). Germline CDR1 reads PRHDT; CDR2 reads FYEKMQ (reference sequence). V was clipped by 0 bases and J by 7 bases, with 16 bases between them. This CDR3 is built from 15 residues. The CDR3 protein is CASSLGSRRAGEQYF. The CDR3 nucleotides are TGTGCCAGCAGCTTAGGCAGTCGCCGGGCGGGAGAGCAGTACTTC.

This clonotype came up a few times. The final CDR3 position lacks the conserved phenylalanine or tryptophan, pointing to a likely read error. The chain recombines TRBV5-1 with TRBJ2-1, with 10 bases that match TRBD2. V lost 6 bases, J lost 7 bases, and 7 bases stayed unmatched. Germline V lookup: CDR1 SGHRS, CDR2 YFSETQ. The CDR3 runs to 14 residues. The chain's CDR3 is CASTAGGPINEQFS. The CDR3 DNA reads TGCGCCAGCACAGCGGGAGGGCCAATAAATGAGCAGTTCTCC.

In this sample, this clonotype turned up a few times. The CDR3 DNA reads as TGCGCCAGCAGTCTCGTAGAGGACAGCACAGATACGCAGTATTTT. It encodes CASSLVEDSTDTQYF. The V call is TRBV5-1, the J call TRBJ2-3; no clear D gene. Germline CDR1 and CDR2: SGHRS and YFSETQ. V shed 5 bases and J shed 0 bases, with 13 bases lying between them. The CDR3 contains 15 residues.

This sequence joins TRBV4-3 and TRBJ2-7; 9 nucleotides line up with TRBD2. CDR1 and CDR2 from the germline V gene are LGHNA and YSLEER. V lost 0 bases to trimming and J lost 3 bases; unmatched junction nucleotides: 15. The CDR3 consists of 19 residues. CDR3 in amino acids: CASSQDEWGSGGQNYEQYF. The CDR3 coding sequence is TGCGCCAGCAGCCAAGATGAGTGGGGTAGCGGGGGTCAAAACTACGAGCAGTACTTC.

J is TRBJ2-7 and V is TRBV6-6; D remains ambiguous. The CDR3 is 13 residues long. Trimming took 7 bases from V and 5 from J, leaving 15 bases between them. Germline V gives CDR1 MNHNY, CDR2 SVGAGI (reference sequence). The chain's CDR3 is CASTHHPENEQYF. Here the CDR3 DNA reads TGTGCCAGCACCCACCACCCAGAGAACGAGCAGTACTTC.

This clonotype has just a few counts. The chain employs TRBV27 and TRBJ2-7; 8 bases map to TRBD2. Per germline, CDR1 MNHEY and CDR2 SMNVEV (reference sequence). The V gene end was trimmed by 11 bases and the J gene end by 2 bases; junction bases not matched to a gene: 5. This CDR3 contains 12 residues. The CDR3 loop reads CAAGLAAYEQYF. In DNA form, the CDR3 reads TGTGCCGCAGGACTAGCTGCCTACGAGCAGTACTTC.

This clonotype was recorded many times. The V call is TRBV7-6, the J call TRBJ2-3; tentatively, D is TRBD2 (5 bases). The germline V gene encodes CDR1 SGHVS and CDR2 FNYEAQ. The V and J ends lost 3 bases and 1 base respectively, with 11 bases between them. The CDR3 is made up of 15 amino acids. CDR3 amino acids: CASSLRVSGTDTQYF. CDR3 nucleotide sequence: TGTGCCAGCAGCTTGAGGGTCTCCGGCACAGATACGCAGTATTTT.

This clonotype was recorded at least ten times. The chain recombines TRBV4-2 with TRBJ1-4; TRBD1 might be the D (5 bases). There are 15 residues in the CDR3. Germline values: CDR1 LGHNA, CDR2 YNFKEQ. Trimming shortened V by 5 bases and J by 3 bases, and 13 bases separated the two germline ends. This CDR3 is CASSARLQANEKLFF. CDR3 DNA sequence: TGTGCCAGCAGCGCAAGGTTACAGGCTAATGAAAAACTGTTTTTT.

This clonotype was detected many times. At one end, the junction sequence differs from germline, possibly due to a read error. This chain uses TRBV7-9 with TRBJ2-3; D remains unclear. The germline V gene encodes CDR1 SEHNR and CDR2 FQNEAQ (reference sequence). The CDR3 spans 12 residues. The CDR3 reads CASRLFGDTQYF. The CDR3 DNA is TGTGCCAGCCGCTTATTCGGAGATACGCAGTATTTT.

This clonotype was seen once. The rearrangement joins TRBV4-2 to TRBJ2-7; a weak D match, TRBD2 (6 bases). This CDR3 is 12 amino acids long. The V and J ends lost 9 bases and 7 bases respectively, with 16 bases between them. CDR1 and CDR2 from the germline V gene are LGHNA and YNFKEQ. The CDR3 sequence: CASRGTLREQYF. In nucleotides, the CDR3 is TGTGCCAGTCGGGGGACCCTGAGGGAGCAGTACTTC.

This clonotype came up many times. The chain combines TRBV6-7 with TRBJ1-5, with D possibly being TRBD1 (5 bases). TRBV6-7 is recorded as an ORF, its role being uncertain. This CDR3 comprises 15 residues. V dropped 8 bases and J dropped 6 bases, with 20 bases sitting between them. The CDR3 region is CASPTTRDRRQPQHF. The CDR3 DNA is TGTGCCAGCCCGACTACCCGGGACCGTCGTCAGCCCCAGCATTTT.

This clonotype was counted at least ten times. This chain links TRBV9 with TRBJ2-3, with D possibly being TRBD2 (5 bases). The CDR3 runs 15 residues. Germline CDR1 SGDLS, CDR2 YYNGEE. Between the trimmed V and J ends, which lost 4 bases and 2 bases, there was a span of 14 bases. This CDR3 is CASSPRWGATDTQYF. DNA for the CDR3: TGTGCCAGCAGCCCCCGTTGGGGAGCCACAGATACGCAGTATTTT.

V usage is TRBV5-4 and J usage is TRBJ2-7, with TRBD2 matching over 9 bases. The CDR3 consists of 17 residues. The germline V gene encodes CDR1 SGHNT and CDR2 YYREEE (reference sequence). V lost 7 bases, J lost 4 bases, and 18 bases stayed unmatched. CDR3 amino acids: CASYPERGLARGYEQYF. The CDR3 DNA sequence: TGTGCCAGCTACCCAGAAAGAGGACTAGCGAGAGGATACGAGCAGTACTTC.

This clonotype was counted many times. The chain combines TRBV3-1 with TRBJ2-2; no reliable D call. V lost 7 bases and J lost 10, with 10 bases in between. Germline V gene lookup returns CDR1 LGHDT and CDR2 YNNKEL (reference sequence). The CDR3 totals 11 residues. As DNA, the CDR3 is TGTGCCAGCACCAGTAGAGAGGAGCTGTTTTTT. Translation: CASTSREELFF.

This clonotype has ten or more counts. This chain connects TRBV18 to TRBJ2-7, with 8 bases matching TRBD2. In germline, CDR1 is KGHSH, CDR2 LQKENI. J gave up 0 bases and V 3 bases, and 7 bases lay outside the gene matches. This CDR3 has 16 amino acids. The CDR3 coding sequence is TGTGCCAGCTCACCGTTAAGCGGGAGTCTCTCCTACGAGCAGTACTTC. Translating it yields CASSPLSGSLSYEQYF.

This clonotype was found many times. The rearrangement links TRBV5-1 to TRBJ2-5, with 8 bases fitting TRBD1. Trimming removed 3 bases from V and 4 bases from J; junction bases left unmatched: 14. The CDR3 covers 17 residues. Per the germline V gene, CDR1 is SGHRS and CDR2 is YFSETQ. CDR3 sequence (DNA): TGCGCCAGCAGCTCCAAATCGAGGACAGGGAATGGAGAGACCCAGTACTTC. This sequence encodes CASSSKSRTGNGETQYF.

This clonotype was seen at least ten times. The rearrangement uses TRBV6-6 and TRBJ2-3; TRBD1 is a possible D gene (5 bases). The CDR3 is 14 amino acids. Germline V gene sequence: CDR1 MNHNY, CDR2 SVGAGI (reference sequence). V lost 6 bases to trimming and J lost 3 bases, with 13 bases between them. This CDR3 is CASRTAGNTDTQYF. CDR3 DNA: TGTGCCAGCAGGACCGCAGGGAATACAGATACGCAGTATTTT.

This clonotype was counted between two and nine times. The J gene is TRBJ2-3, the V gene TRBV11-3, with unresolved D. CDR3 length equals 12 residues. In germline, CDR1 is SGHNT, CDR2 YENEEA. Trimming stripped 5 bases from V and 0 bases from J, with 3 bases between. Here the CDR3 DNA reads TGTGCCAGCAGCATTAGCACAGATACGCAGTATTTT. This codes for CASSISTDTQYF.

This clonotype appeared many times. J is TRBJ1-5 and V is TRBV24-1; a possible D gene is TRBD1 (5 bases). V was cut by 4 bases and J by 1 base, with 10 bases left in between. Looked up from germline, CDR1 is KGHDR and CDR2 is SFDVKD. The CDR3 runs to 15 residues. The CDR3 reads CATSDPGHSNQPQHF. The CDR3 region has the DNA TGTGCCACCAGTGACCCCGGACACAGCAATCAGCCCCAGCATTTT.